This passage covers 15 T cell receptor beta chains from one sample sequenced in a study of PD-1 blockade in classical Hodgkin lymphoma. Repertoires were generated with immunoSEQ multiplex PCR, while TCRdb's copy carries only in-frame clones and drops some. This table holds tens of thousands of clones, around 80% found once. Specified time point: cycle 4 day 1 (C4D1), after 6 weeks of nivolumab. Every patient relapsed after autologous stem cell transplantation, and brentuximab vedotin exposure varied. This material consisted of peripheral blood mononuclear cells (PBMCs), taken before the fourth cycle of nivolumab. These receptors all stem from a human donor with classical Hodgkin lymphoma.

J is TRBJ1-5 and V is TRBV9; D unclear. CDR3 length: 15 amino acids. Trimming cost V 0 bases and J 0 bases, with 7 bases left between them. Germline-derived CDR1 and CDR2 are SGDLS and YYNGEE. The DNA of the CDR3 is TGTGCCAGCAGCGTAGATGGGAGTAGCAATCAGCCCCAGCATTTT. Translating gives CASSVDGSSNQPQHF.

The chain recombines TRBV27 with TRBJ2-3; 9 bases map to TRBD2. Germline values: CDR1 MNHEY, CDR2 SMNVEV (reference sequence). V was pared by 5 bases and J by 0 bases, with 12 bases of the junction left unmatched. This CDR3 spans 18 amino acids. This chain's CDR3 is CASSLRTSAPVSTDTQYF. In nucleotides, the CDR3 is TGTGCCAGCAGTCTCCGGACTAGCGCTCCCGTTAGCACAGATACGCAGTATTTT.

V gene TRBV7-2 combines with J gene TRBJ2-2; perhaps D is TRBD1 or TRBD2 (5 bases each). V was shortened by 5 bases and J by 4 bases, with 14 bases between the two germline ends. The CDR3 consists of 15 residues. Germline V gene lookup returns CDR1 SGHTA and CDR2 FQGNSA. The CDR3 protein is CASSVRGVITGELFF. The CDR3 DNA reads TGTGCCAGCAGCGTAAGGGGAGTGATCACCGGGGAGCTGTTTTTT.

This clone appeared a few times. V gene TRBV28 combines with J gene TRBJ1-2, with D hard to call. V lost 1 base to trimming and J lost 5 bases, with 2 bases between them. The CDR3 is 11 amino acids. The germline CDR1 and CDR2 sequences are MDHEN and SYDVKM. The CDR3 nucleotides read TGTGCCAGCAGTTTATCTTATGGCTACACCTTC. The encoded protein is CASSLSYGYTF.

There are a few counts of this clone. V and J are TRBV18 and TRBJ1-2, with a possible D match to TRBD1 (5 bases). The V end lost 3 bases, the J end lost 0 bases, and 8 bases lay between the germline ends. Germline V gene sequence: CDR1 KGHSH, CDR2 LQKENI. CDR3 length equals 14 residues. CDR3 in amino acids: CASSPQGANYGYTF. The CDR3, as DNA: TGTGCCAGCTCACCCCAGGGAGCTAACTATGGCTACACCTTC.

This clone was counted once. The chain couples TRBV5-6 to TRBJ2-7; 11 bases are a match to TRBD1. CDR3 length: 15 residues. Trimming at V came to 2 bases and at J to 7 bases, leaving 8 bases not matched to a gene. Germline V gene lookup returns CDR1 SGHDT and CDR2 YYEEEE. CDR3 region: CASSLLGQGVGEQYF. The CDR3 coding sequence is TGTGCCAGCAGCTTACTGGGACAGGGGGTAGGGGAGCAGTACTTC.

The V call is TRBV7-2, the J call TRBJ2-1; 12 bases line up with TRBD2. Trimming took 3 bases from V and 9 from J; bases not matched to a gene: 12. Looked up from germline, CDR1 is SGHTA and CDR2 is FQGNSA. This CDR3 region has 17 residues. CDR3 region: CASSFRRTSGRSSEQFF. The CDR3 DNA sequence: TGTGCCAGCAGCTTTAGGAGAACTAGCGGGAGGTCTAGTGAGCAGTTCTTC.

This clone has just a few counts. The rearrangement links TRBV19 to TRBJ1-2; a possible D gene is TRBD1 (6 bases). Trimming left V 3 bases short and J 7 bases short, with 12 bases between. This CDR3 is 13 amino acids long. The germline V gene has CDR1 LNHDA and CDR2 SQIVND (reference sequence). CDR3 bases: TGTGCCAGTAGTATGAACAGGGCGGGTGGCTACACCTTC. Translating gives CASSMNRAGGYTF.

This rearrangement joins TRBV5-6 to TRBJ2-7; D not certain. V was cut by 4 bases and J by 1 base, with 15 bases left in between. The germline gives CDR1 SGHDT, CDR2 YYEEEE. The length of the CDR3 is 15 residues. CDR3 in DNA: TGTGCCAGCAGCCCGGCCCCGGAGAGGTCCTACGAGCAGTACTTC. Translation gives CASSPAPERSYEQYF.

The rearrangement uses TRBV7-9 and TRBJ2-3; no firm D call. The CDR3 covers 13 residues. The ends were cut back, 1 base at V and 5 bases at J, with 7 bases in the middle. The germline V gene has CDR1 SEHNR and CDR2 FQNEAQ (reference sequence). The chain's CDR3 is CASSLEAVDTQYF. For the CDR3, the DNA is TGTGCCAGCAGCTTAGAGGCGGTAGATACGCAGTATTTT.

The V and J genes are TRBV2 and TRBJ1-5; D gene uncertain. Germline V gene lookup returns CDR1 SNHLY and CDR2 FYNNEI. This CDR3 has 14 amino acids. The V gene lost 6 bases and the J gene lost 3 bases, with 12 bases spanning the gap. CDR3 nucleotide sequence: TGTGCCAGCAGAGAGCACATCCTCAATCAGCCCCAGCATTTT. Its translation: CASREHILNQPQHF.

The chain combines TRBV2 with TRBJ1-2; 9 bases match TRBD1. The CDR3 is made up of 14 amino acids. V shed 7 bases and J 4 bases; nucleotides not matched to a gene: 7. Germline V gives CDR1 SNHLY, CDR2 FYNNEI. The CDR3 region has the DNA TGTGCCAGCATGTGGGACAGGGCGACCTATGGCTACACCTTC. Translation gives CASMWDRATYGYTF.

The CDR3 region is CASGNTRGVMDTEAFF. The CDR3, as DNA: TGTGCCAGTGGCAATACAAGAGGAGTTATGGACACTGAAGCTTTCTTT. The gene calls are TRBV19 and TRBJ1-1; D not certain. V dropped 8 bases and J dropped 3 bases, with 22 bases sitting between them. The CDR3 loop spans 16 amino acids. Germline V gene data show CDR1 as LNHDA and CDR2 as SQIVND (reference sequence).

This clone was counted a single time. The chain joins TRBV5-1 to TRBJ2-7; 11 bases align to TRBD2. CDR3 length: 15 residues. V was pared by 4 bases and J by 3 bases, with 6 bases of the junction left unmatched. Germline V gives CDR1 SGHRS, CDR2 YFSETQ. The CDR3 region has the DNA TGCGCCAGCAGCCCTCCTAGCGGGGGGTTCTACGAGCAGTACTTC. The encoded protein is CASSPPSGGFYEQYF.

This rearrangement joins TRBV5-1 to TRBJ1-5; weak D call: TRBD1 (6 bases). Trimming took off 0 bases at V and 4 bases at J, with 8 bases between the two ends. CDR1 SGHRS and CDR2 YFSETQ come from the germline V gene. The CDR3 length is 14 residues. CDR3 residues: CASSLGQENQPQHF. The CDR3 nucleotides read TGCGCCAGCAGCTTGGGACAGGAGAATCAGCCCCAGCATTTT. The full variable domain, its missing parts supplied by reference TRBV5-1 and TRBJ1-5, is KAGVTQTPRYLIKTRGQQVTLSCSPISGHRSVSWYQQTPGQGLQFLFEYFSETQRNKGNFPGRFSGRQFSNSRSEMNVSTLELGDSALYLCASSLGQENQPQHFGDGTRLSIL.